These T cell receptor beta chains were read from a single sample in a study of synovial regulatory T cells in juvenile arthritis. TCRdb's copy holds only in-frame clones and misses some; the assay was immunoSEQ multiplex PCR. This sample's clone table lists more than 2,500 clones. The sample taken for sequencing was Treg cells from the synovium. The receptors originated from a donor aged 2 to 35 with juvenile idiopathic arthritis. CDR3s include the opening cysteine and the closing phenylalanine or tryptophan. The order of the fields is clone size, J gene, V gene, CDR3 protein. Only some rows state a clone size, as once, few, many or a class for expanded clones.

clone_size: -; j_call: TRBJ1-6; v_call: TRBV9; cdr3_aa: CASTPGAAYNSPLHF
clone_size: medium-sized; j_call: TRBJ2-1; v_call: TRBV7-2; cdr3_aa: CASSLGVGGTRLGEQFF
clone_size: medium-sized; j_call: TRBJ1-6; v_call: TRBV2; cdr3_aa: CAAFSINSPLHF
clone_size: -; j_call: TRBJ1-4; v_call: TRBV28; cdr3_aa: CASSPNRGNEKLFF
clone_size: medium-sized; j_call: TRBJ2-7; v_call: TRBV20-1; cdr3_aa: CSARSGYEQYF
clone_size: -; j_call: TRBJ1-2; v_call: TRBV21-1; cdr3_aa: CASSLIRGGANYGYTF
clone_size: -; j_call: TRBJ1-5; v_call: TRBV7-2; cdr3_aa: CASSFGTGGNQPQHF
clone_size: medium-sized; j_call: TRBJ2-1; v_call: TRBV2; cdr3_aa: CASSERGEGQQFF
clone_size: -; j_call: TRBJ1-5; v_call: TRBV15; cdr3_aa: CATSRDRTGGTNQPQHF
clone_size: -; j_call: TRBJ1-1; v_call: TRBV5-5; cdr3_aa: CASSYGQGTEAFF
clone_size: -; j_call: TRBJ1-6; v_call: TRBV18; cdr3_aa: CASSPSGSPLHF
clone_size: medium-sized; j_call: TRBJ2-1; v_call: TRBV28; cdr3_aa: CASRAGWSYNEQFF
clone_size: -; j_call: TRBJ1-1; v_call: TRBV4-1; cdr3_aa: CASSHDIMNTEAFF
clone_size: -; j_call: TRBJ1-3; v_call: TRBV4-3; cdr3_aa: CASSQELRFSGNTIYF
clone_size: -; j_call: TRBJ1-1; v_call: TRBV30; cdr3_aa: CAWSVSRAAFF
clone_size: -; j_call: TRBJ1-1; v_call: TRBV11-2; cdr3_aa: CASSLRTGGITEAFF
clone_size: medium-sized; j_call: TRBJ2-5; v_call: TRBV5-5; cdr3_aa: CASSNSKETQYF
clone_size: -; j_call: TRBJ1-2; v_call: TRBV5-4; cdr3_aa: CASSLLGGAVAYGYTF
clone_size: -; j_call: TRBJ1-6; v_call: TRBV6-6; cdr3_aa: CASNLPDRQHSPLHF
clone_size: -; j_call: TRBJ1-2; v_call: TRBV6-5; cdr3_aa: CASNPGQGRYGYTF
clone_size: medium-sized; j_call: TRBJ2-2; v_call: TRBV18; cdr3_aa: CASSRSAGVDTGELFF
clone_size: medium-sized; j_call: TRBJ2-7; v_call: TRBV23-1; cdr3_aa: CASSQQGYEQYF
clone_size: medium-sized; j_call: TRBJ2-7; v_call: TRBV7-2; cdr3_aa: CASSLVPSGSFIHEQYF
clone_size: medium-sized; j_call: TRBJ2-7; v_call: TRBV7-2; cdr3_aa: CASSLGGGGYYEQYF
clone_size: -; j_call: TRBJ1-1; v_call: TRBV2; cdr3_aa: CASSDRRGTEAFF
clone_size: -; j_call: TRBJ2-7; v_call: TRBV28; cdr3_aa: CASSLGLAGVYEQYF
clone_size: medium-sized; j_call: TRBJ2-3; v_call: TRBV7-9; cdr3_aa: CASSKGHTDTQYF
clone_size: -; j_call: TRBJ2-5; v_call: TRBV2; cdr3_aa: CASSDLAGVGETQYF
clone_size: medium-sized; j_call: TRBJ2-2; v_call: TRBV6-5; cdr3_aa: CASKIRQGTGELFF
clone_size: -; j_call: TRBJ2-7; v_call: TRBV19; cdr3_aa: CASSKRDSSYEQYF
clone_size: -; j_call: TRBJ2-7; v_call: TRBV28; cdr3_aa: CASSLTGGPYEQYF
clone_size: -; j_call: TRBJ1-6; v_call: TRBV27; cdr3_aa: CASSLRRTYNSPLHF
clone_size: medium-sized; j_call: TRBJ1-5; v_call: TRBV5-6; cdr3_aa: CASSLYLQPQHF
clone_size: -; j_call: TRBJ1-2; v_call: TRBV6-5; cdr3_aa: CASNKKEEGGYTF
clone_size: -; j_call: TRBJ2-3; v_call: TRBV2; cdr3_aa: CASSEYRSTDTQYF
clone_size: medium-sized; j_call: TRBJ1-2; v_call: TRBV18; cdr3_aa: CASSAGGRYGYTF
clone_size: -; j_call: TRBJ2-3; v_call: TRBV7-9; cdr3_aa: CASSLVAGRGTDTQYF
clone_size: -; j_call: TRBJ2-7; v_call: TRBV5-6; cdr3_aa: CASSRLAGLYEQYF
clone_size: -; j_call: TRBJ2-6; v_call: TRBV15; cdr3_aa: CATSRMSSSGANVLTF
clone_size: -; j_call: TRBJ1-2; v_call: TRBV15; cdr3_aa: CATSRTGDMLGRGYTF
clone_size: -; j_call: TRBJ1-2; v_call: TRBV7-2; cdr3_aa: CASSLKQGHYGYTF
clone_size: -; j_call: TRBJ2-2; v_call: TRBV2; cdr3_aa: CASSGPNTGELFF
clone_size: -; j_call: TRBJ2-1; v_call: TRBV7-2; cdr3_aa: CASSLDPSLAGVGEQFF
clone_size: medium-sized; j_call: TRBJ2-1; v_call: TRBV15; cdr3_aa: CATSRPVRPDYNEQFF
clone_size: -; j_call: TRBJ1-1; v_call: TRBV28; cdr3_aa: CASSLTGARETEAFF
clone_size: medium-sized; j_call: TRBJ2-7; v_call: TRBV6-5; cdr3_aa: CASRRQNSYEQYF
clone_size: -; j_call: TRBJ2-2; v_call: TRBV4-1; cdr3_aa: CASSHESGKLAGELFF
clone_size: -; j_call: TRBJ1-5; v_call: TRBV28; cdr3_aa: CASSLRVARQPQHF
clone_size: -; j_call: TRBJ2-2; v_call: TRBV5-1; cdr3_aa: CASSLDGTGISFSAGELFF
clone_size: -; j_call: TRBJ1-5; v_call: TRBV19; cdr3_aa: CASSIQTGTGVQPQHF